The entry that follows covers one T cell receptor beta chain sequence. Patients at the Seattle site were enrolled during active infection and followed longitudinally. The sample comes from a study of blood T cell repertoires in COVID-19. Study in general: The United States, Italy and Spain provided the acute and convalescent COVID-19 samples. T cells, B-cell-depleted T cells, or PBMCs supplied cDNA or gDNA.

Trimming took off 6 bases at V and 11 bases at J, with 17 bases between the two ends. This CDR3 contains 13 residues. CDR1 is LNHDA, CDR2 SQIVND, per germline (reference sequence). As processed by the authors: Estimation of nucleated cell counts relied on the amplification of reference gene primers. Clones were read by immunoSEQ multiplex PCR, and TCRdb kept only the in-frame ones, dropping some. V, J and clone size are taken as reported in that table, and D and trimming were inferred from the DNA itself. Of some 240,000 clones listed, 92% are singletons. J is TRBJ1-3 and V is TRBV19; D is uncertain. The sample taken for sequencing was peripheral blood. This TCR was recovered from a man in his sixties with COVID-19, enrolled during active disease. CDR3 DNA sequence: TGTGCCAGTAGCTCCCCAGAGGGATCCGCCATATATTTT. Encoded protein: CASSSPEGSAIYF.